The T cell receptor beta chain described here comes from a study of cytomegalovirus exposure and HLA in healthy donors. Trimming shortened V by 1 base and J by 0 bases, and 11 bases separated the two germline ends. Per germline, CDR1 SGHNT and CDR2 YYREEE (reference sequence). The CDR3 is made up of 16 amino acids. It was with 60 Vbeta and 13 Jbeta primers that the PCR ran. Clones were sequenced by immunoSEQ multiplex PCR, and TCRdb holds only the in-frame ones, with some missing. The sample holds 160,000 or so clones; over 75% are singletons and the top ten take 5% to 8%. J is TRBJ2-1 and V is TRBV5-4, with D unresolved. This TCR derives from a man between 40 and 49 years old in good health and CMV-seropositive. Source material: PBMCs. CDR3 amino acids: CASSLIGVGSYNEQFF. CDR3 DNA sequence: TGTGCCAGCAGCTTGATTGGAGTAGGCTCCTACAATGAGCAGTTCTTC.